This T cell receptor (beta chain) was found in a study of blood T cells in healthy people across ages. Aged roughly 6 to 95, donors were systemically healthy Caucasians from Russia. In regard to this clonotype: Its antigen is not known.

Study-wide findings and caveats: Reliance upon unsorted PBMCs precluded definitive naive versus antigen-experienced comparison. Diversity was estimated from one million T cells, and these estimates were considered underestimates.

PCR was performed a second time for about 7 to 12 cycles using a sample-barcoded 5' primer and a J-beta primer mix. Researchers report that a template-switch adaptor with 12 random nucleotides tagged each cDNA molecule. TCRdb re-called the 5' RACE reads with MiXCR, one entry per CDR3 protein. The table includes 450,000 to 700,000 distinct CDR3 sequences, 25% to 30% detected once. Unmatched junction bases numbered 7, after V lost 6 bases and J lost 2 bases. Germline CDR1 and CDR2: MDHEN and SYDVKM. This CDR3 has 14 residues. The source is a woman in her 70s in good health. The sequencing input was blood. This chain connects TRBV28 to TRBJ2-7; 7 nucleotides align to TRBD2. The DNA of the CDR3 is TGTGCCAGCAGGGGGGGGGGTGGACCCTACGAGCAGTACTTC. It encodes CASRGGGGPYEQYF.